The 20 T cell receptor beta chains below were found in one sample sequenced in a study of human T cells and chemical hapten exposure (dated by TCRdb to 2020 to 2023). Libraries were made using RACE. Sequenced on a NextSeq 500. TCRdb ran its own pipeline on the public reads, namely fastp trimming at Q25 and MiXCR clone calling, and kept in-frame beta chains. Rows are unified per CDR3 protein, each entry keeping the most common DNA and genes. The sample yields roughly 120,000 distinct CDR3 sequences; 9.5% to 13% were counted once. The ten largest clones add up to approximately 1.5% of the sample. The time point label corresponds to: patch test 1, 2 weeks after DPC sensitization. This specimen's treatment or condition label, interpreted: therapeutic diphenylcyclopropenone sensitization with weekly scalp DPC. Sequencing was performed on whole blood, taken in connection with sensitization to the hapten diphenylcyclopropenone (DPC). The receptors shown here come from a woman in her fifties or sixties with alopecia areata. Some clones in this sample may be carry-over from other donors' samples.

V usage is TRBV2 and J usage is TRBJ2-4, with a possible D match to TRBD2 (5 bases). The CDR3 is 13 residues long. Germline CDR1 is SNHLY and CDR2 is FYNNEI. V lost 4 bases and J 12 bases, leaving 16 bases between the germline ends. The CDR3 DNA reads as TGTGCCAGCAGTGGGGAGCGTGAGACCCGTCAGTACTTC. This gives the protein CASSGERETRQYF.

For the CDR3, the DNA is TGTGCCAGCAGCGTCGCCGGGGGACCCCTCCACTTT. Its translation: CASSVAGGPLHF. The chain employs TRBV7-2 and TRBJ1-6; possibly TRBD1 for D (5 bases). V was shortened by 5 bases and J by 12 bases, with 11 bases between the two germline ends. Germline values: CDR1 SGHTA, CDR2 FQGNSA. The CDR3 consists of 12 residues.

This clonotype was found many times. J is TRBJ1-2 and V is TRBV5-1, with a tentative D call TRBD1 (5 bases). Germline V gene sequence: CDR1 SGHRS, CDR2 YFSETQ. Trimming pared 3 bases from V and 5 bases from J, leaving 14 bases between. This CDR3 spans 14 amino acids. CDR3 DNA sequence: TGCGCCAGCAGCTCCCAGGGCAATGGATATGGCTACACCTTC. Its protein product is CASSSQGNGYGYTF.

V gene TRBV11-2 combines with J gene TRBJ1-1; maybe TRBD1 (5 bases). With 8 bases removed from V and 5 bases from J, the gap between germline ends came to 12 bases. The germline V gene encodes CDR1 SGHAT and CDR2 FQNNGV. The CDR3 runs to 12 residues. CDR3 coding DNA: TGTGCCAGCGGGCAGGGTCTGACTGAAGCTTTCTTT. This encodes CASGQGLTEAFF.

This clonotype was counted between two and nine times. The CDR3 nucleotides read TGTGCCAGCAGCCCGAGACTAGCGGGTTCGAATGAGCAGTTCTTC. It specifies CASSPRLAGSNEQFF. The chain carries TRBV5-6 and TRBJ2-1, with 10 nucleotides matching TRBD2. Trimming took 4 bases from V and 7 from J; bases not matched to a gene: 8. The CDR3 is 15 amino acids. CDR1 and CDR2 from the germline V gene are SGHDT and YYEEEE.

This clonotype appeared many times. V is TRBV29-1 and J is TRBJ2-4; D is uncertain. CDR3 size: 11 residues. Germline CDR1 and CDR2: SQVTM and ANQGSEA. V gave up 4 bases and J gave up 7 bases, with 8 bases separating them. Here the CDR3 DNA reads TGCAGCGTTGTTCTGGGGAACATTCAGTACTTC. It specifies CSVVLGNIQYF.

Notes on this clonotype: The junction departs from the called germline gene at one end, perhaps through a read error. The V gene is TRBV15, the J gene TRBJ2-1; tentatively, D is TRBD2 (5 bases). The germline V gene has CDR1 LNHNV and CDR2 YYDKDF (reference sequence). The CDR3 runs 12 residues. DNA of the CDR3: TGTGCCACCAGCAGTGACTACAAAGAGCAGTTCTTC. Translating it yields CATSSDYKEQFF.

This rearrangement joins TRBV28 to TRBJ1-2; D remains ambiguous. This CDR3 region has 12 residues. V dropped 6 bases and J dropped 6 bases, with 11 bases sitting between them. The V gene's germline CDR1 is MDHEN and CDR2 SYDVKM. The CDR3 reads CASSLPDNGYTF. The CDR3 DNA reads as TGTGCCAGCAGCCTCCCTGACAATGGCTACACCTTC.

This clonotype was seen at least ten times. The chain is built from TRBV4-3 and TRBJ2-3, with D hard to call. Germline CDR1 is LGHNA and CDR2 is YSLEER. CDR3 length equals 14 residues. V was clipped by 6 bases and J by 1 base, with 11 bases between them. The CDR3 sequence: CASSGAVRTDTQYF. CDR3 DNA: TGCGCCAGCAGTGGCGCAGTGCGCACAGATACGCAGTATTTT.

This clonotype was counted only a few times. The rearrangement links TRBV27 to TRBJ2-7, with a possible D match to TRBD2 (5 bases). V shed 5 bases and J shed 5 bases, with 10 bases lying between them. This CDR3 is built from 12 residues. Germline assignment: CDR1 MNHEY and CDR2 SMNVEV (reference sequence). The DNA of the CDR3 is TGTGCCAGCAGTCGCACGGGGAACGAGCAGTACTTC. It encodes CASSRTGNEQYF.

The chain uses TRBV28 and TRBJ2-3, with D perhaps TRBD1 (6 bases). The CDR3 consists of 16 residues. V was cut by 6 bases and J by 0 bases, with 16 bases left in between. Germline V gene lookup returns CDR1 MDHEN and CDR2 SYDVKM. The CDR3 reads CASSRGGVKSTDTQYF. CDR3 DNA: TGTGCCAGCAGCCGAGGGGGAGTTAAGAGCACAGATACGCAGTATTTT.

This clonotype occurred a few times. The V gene is TRBV28, the J gene TRBJ1-4; a weak D match, TRBD1 (6 bases). The CDR3 has 16 residues. Germline CDR1 MDHEN, CDR2 SYDVKM. Trimming removed 4 bases at V and 8 bases at J, with 20 bases between. CDR3 DNA sequence: TGTGCCAGCAGTTCCACCCCGCAGGGGACATCAGAAAAACTGTTTTTT. As protein: CASSSTPQGTSEKLFF. Together with reference TRBV28 and TRBJ1-4, the CDR3 gives the full variable domain: DVKVTQSSRYLVKRTGEKVFLECVQDMDHENMFWYRQDPGLGLRLIYFSYDVKMKEKGDIPEGYSVSREKKERFSLILESASTNQTSMYLCASSSTPQGTSEKLFFGSGTQLSVL.

Only a few counts were recorded for this clonotype. This rearrangement joins TRBV5-1 to TRBJ1-3; D unclear. This CDR3 has 15 residues. V was pared by 0 bases and J by 0 bases, with 7 bases between. CDR1 SGHRS and CDR2 YFSETQ come from the germline V gene. CDR3 nucleotides: TGCGCCAGCAGCTTGGCCTTGAACTCTGGAAACACCATATATTTT. Encoded protein: CASSLALNSGNTIYF. Combining the CDR3 with reference TRBV5-1 and TRBJ1-3 gives the whole variable domain KAGVTQTPRYLIKTRGQQVTLSCSPISGHRSVSWYQQTPGQGLQFLFEYFSETQRNKGNFPGRFSGRQFSNSRSEMNVSTLELGDSALYLCASSLALNSGNTIYFGEGSWLTVV.

The chain employs TRBV6-5 and TRBJ2-3; D not certain. This CDR3 has 15 residues. Trimming removed 6 bases from V and 1 base from J, with 14 bases in between. The germline V gene has CDR1 MNHEY and CDR2 SVGAGI. CDR3 sequence: CASSLSKSGTDTQYF. The CDR3 region has the DNA TGTGCCAGCAGCCTAAGTAAATCGGGCACAGATACGCAGTATTTT.

This clonotype was counted ten times or more. The rearrangement links TRBV7-6 to TRBJ2-2, with D perhaps matching TRBD2 (7 bases). Trimming stripped 5 bases from V and 5 bases from J, with 15 bases between. Germline V gives CDR1 SGHVS, CDR2 FNYEAQ. The CDR3 consists of 15 residues. The CDR3 reads CASSPGRGLTGELFF. Written as DNA, the CDR3 is TGTGCCAGCAGCCCCGGGCGGGGGCTGACCGGGGAGCTGTTTTTT.

At least ten counts were recorded for this clonotype. The chain employs TRBV3-1 and TRBJ1-4; D may be TRBD1 (5 bases). Trimming removed 4 bases from V and 7 bases from J, with 10 bases in between. Germline V gene sequence: CDR1 LGHDT, CDR2 YNNKEL (reference sequence). The CDR3 loop spans 13 amino acids. CDR3 region: CASSLDQGEKLFF. The CDR3 region has the DNA TGTGCCAGCAGCCTTGATCAGGGTGAAAAACTGTTTTTT.

The rearrangement links TRBV24-1 to TRBJ2-3; no firm D call. Looked up from germline, CDR1 is KGHDR and CDR2 is SFDVKD. Trimming took 8 bases from V and 6 from J, leaving 14 bases between them. CDR3 length: 13 residues. CDR3 DNA: TGTGCCACCAAATCATCAATGGTCGATACGCAGTATTTT. Protein product: CATKSSMVDTQYF.

This clonotype has at least ten counts. The chain uses TRBV25-1 and TRBJ1-6; possibly TRBD1 for D (6 bases). Germline CDR1 is MGHDK and CDR2 is SYGVNS. Trimming took 3 bases from V and 6 from J, leaving 15 bases between them. There are 16 residues in the CDR3. CDR3 protein: CASSEGGAWGNSPLHF. The DNA for the CDR3 is TGTGCCAGCAGTGAGGGGGGCGCCTGGGGTAATTCACCCCTCCACTTT.

The V and J genes are TRBV7-8 and TRBJ2-1; 12 bases fit TRBD2. V was clipped by 3 bases and J by 9 bases; unmatched bases: 15. CDR3 length: 18 amino acids. Germline assignment: CDR1 SGHVS and CDR2 FQNEAQ. CDR3 region: CASSFNLRLAGEGSEQFF. Written as DNA, the CDR3 is TGTGCCAGCAGCTTCAACTTGAGACTAGCGGGAGAGGGGAGTGAGCAGTTCTTC. Together with reference TRBV7-8 and TRBJ2-1, the CDR3 gives the full variable domain: GAGVSQSPRYKVAKRGQDVALRCDPISGHVSLFWYQQALGQGPEFLTYFQNEAQLDKSGLPSDRFFAERPEGSVSTLKIQRTQQEDSAVYLCASSFNLRLAGEGSEQFFGPGTRLTVL.

This chain connects TRBV28 to TRBJ1-5; D is perhaps TRBD1 (6 bases). Trimming took off 4 bases at V and 5 bases at J, with 12 bases between the two ends. Germline-derived CDR1 and CDR2 are MDHEN and SYDVKM. This CDR3 is 14 amino acids long. CDR3: CASSWGGPDQPQHF. In DNA, the CDR3 is TGTGCCAGCAGTTGGGGGGGGCCCGATCAGCCCCAGCATTTT. Variable domain in full (rest from reference TRBV28 and TRBJ1-5): DVKVTQSSRYLVKRTGEKVFLECVQDMDHENMFWYRQDPGLGLRLIYFSYDVKMKEKGDIPEGYSVSREKKERFSLILESASTNQTSMYLCASSWGGPDQPQHFGDGTRLSIL.